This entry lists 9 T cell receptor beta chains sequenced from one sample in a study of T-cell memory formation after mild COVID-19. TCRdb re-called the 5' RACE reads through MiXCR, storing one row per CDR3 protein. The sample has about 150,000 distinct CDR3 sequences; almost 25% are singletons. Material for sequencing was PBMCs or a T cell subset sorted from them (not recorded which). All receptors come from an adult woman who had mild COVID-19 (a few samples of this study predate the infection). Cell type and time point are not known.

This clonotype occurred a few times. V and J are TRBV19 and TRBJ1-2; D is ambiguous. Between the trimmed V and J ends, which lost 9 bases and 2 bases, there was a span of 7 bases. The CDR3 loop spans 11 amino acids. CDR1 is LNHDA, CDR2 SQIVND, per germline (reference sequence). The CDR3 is CASASNYGYTF. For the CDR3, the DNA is TGTGCCAGCGCTTCGAACTATGGCTACACCTTC.

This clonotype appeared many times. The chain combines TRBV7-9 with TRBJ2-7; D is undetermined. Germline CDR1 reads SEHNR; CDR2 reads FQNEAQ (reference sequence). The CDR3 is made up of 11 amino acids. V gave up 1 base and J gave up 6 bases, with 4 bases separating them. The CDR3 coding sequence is TGTGCCAGCAGCTTAGGACCCGAGCAGTACTTC. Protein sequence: CASSLGPEQYF.

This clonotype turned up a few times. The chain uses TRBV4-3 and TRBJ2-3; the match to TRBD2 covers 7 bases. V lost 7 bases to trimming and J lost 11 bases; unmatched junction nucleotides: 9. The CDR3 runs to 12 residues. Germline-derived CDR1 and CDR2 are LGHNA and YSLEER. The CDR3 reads CASTSYGGEQYF. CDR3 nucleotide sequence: TGCGCCAGCACCTCTTATGGGGGGGAGCAGTATTTT.

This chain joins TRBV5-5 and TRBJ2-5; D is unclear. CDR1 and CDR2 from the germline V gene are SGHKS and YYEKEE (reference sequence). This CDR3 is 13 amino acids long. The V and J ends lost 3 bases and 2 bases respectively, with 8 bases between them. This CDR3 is CASSSPPQETQYF. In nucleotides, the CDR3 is TGTGCCAGCAGCTCTCCCCCACAAGAGACCCAGTACTTC.

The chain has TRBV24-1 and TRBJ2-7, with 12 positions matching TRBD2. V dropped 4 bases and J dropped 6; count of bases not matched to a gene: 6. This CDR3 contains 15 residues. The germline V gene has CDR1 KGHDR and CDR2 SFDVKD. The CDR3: CATSDRTSGMAEQYF. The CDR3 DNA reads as TGTGCCACCAGTGACAGGACTAGCGGGATGGCCGAGCAGTACTTC.

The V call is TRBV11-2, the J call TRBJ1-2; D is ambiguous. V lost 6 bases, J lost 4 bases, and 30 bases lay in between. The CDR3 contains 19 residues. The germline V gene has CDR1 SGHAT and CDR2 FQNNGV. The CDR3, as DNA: TGTGCCAGCAGGATTTTATCCGGCGTTGTAGCAGGAGAGACCTATGGCTACACCTTC. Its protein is CASRILSGVVAGETYGYTF.

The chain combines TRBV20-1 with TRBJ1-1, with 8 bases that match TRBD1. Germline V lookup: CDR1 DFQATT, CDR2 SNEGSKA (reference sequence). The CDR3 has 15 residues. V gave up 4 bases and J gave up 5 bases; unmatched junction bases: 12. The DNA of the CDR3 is TGCAGTGCTAAGGTCAGGGGGCCGGCGCGAACTGAAGCTTTCTTT. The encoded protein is CSAKVRGPARTEAFF.

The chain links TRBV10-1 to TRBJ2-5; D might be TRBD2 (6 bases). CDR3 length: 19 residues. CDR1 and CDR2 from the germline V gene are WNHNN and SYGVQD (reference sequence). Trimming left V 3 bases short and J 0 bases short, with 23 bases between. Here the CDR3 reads CASSEKNRRERTYQETQYF. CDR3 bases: TGCGCCAGCAGTGAAAAAAACAGGAGGGAGAGGACGTACCAAGAGACCCAGTACTTC.

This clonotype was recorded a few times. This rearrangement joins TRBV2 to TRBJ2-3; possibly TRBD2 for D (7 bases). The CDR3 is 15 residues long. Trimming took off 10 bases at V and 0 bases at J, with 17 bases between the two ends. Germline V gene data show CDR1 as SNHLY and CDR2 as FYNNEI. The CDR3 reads CATVDSGVSTDTQYF. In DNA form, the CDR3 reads TGTGCCACCGTGGACAGCGGGGTTAGCACAGATACGCAGTATTTT.